Following are 12 T cell receptor beta chains from one sample sequenced in a study of cytomegalovirus exposure and HLA in healthy donors. The PCR was carried out with 60 Vbeta primers and 13 Jbeta primers. Sequenced by immunoSEQ multiplex PCR; TCRdb stores in-frame clones only, minus some. The sample holds under 150,000 clones, approximately 80% seen once. Sequenced input: PBMCs. Source of these receptors: a woman aged 40 to 50 in good health and CMV-seropositive.

The chain employs TRBV29-1 and TRBJ2-1, with 11 bases lining up with TRBD1. This CDR3 is built from 16 residues. Germline trimming cut 4 bases from V and 4 bases from J; bases unmatched to any gene: 9. CDR1 SQVTM and CDR2 ANQGSEA come from the germline V gene. The CDR3 loop reads CSVVKGGTGGYNEQFF. CDR3 DNA sequence: TGCAGCGTTGTCAAGGGAGGGACAGGGGGTTACAATGAGCAGTTCTTC.

The V and J genes are TRBV5-1 and TRBJ1-1; D not certain. Germline CDR1 and CDR2: SGHRS and YFSETQ. The CDR3 is 15 residues long. The V and J ends lost 1 base and 3 bases respectively, with 13 bases between them. In nucleotides, the CDR3 is TGCGCCAGCAGCTTGAGAGAGGGCCGGGACACTGAAGCTTTCTTT. It encodes CASSLREGRDTEAFF. The variable domain in full, with the rest retrieved from reference TRBV5-1 and TRBJ1-1, is KAGVTQTPRYLIKTRGQQVTLSCSPISGHRSVSWYQQTPGQGLQFLFEYFSETQRNKGNFPGRFSGRQFSNSRSEMNVSTLELGDSALYLCASSLREGRDTEAFFGQGTRLTVV.

The rearrangement joins TRBV10-2 to TRBJ2-7; 7 nucleotides match TRBD2. The V and J ends lost 5 bases and 2 bases, in that order; junction bases with no gene match: 6. In germline, CDR1 is WSHSY, CDR2 SAAADI. The CDR3 is 14 residues long. CDR3 region: CASSSAGVPYEQYF. CDR3 bases: TGCGCCAGCAGTTCGGCGGGAGTGCCCTACGAGCAGTACTTC.

This rearrangement joins TRBV28 to TRBJ1-1, with D possibly TRBD1 on 6 matching bases. The ends were cut back, 6 bases at V and 5 bases at J, with 19 bases in the middle. Germline CDR1 is MDHEN and CDR2 is SYDVKM. CDR3 length equals 15 residues. The CDR3 loop reads CASSSALGGWTEAFF. CDR3 coding DNA: TGTGCCAGCAGCTCAGCCTTAGGGGGATGGACTGAAGCTTTCTTT.

This clone was counted only a few times. CDR3 DNA sequence: TGTGCCAGCAGCTTAACGGGCGGACTAGCGGGCACAGATACGCAGTATTTT. Translating gives CASSLTGGLAGTDTQYF. V usage is TRBV7-3 and J usage is TRBJ2-3; TRBD2 matches 10 bases. This CDR3 has 17 residues. Trimming cost V 0 bases and J 1 base; bases outside gene matches: 4. Per germline, CDR1 SGHTA and CDR2 FQGTGA.

V usage is TRBV11-3 and J usage is TRBJ2-7; 7 bases agree with TRBD2. The CDR3 totals 15 residues. V was pared by 8 bases and J by 0 bases, with 10 bases of the junction left unmatched. Germline V CDR1 and CDR2: SGHNT, YENEEA. CDR3 sequence reads: CASLQAGTTSYEQYF. The CDR3 nucleotides are TGTGCCAGCCTTCAAGCCGGGACTACCTCCTACGAGCAGTACTTC.

The J gene is TRBJ2-1, the V gene TRBV7-9, with D perhaps TRBD2 (5 bases). The ends were cut back, 5 bases at V and 6 bases at J, with 14 bases in the middle. Germline loops: CDR1 SEHNR, CDR2 FQNEAQ (reference sequence). This CDR3 has 14 residues. The CDR3 region has the DNA TGTGCCAGCAGCACCGGGAATACGGGCAATGAGCAGTTCTTC. Translating gives CASSTGNTGNEQFF.

The chain is built from TRBV6-5 and TRBJ2-1, with 13 bases matching TRBD2. The CDR3 is made up of 15 amino acids. Germline CDR1 MNHEY, CDR2 SVGAGI. With V trimmed by 5 bases and J by 8 bases, 6 bases remained unmatched. This CDR3 is CASSPWTSGGYEQFF. CDR3 sequence (DNA): TGTGCCAGCAGTCCATGGACTAGCGGGGGATATGAGCAGTTCTTC.

The chain couples TRBV28 to TRBJ1-3; TRBD1 agrees at 7 bases. This CDR3 is built from 18 residues. V shed 5 bases and J 0 bases; nucleotides not matched to a gene: 13. The germline gives CDR1 MDHEN, CDR2 SYDVKM. CDR3 nucleotides: TGTGCCAGCAGTCTCTGGCAGGGGGGCCCCCTCTCTGGAAACACCATATATTTT. Translated, it gives CASSLWQGGPLSGNTIYF.

The chain links TRBV18 to TRBJ1-5; D not resolved. This CDR3 contains 15 residues. Trimming left V 3 bases short and J 2 bases short, with 11 bases between. From germline, CDR1 is KGHSH and CDR2 LQKENI. The CDR3 DNA reads as TGTGCCAGCTCACCCGGGAGGGTGGGCAATCAGCCCCAGCATTTT. Translation gives CASSPGRVGNQPQHF.

The J gene is TRBJ2-7, the V gene TRBV19, with TRBD1 matching over 9 bases. The V gene's germline CDR1 is LNHDA and CDR2 SQIVND (reference sequence). The V gene end was trimmed by 1 base and the J gene end by 4 bases; junction bases not matched to a gene: 5. The length of the CDR3 is 15 residues. The CDR3 reads CASSIVGTGLYEQYF. Here the CDR3 DNA reads TGTGCCAGTAGTATAGTCGGGACAGGGTTGTACGAGCAGTACTTC.

The chain has TRBV5-6 and TRBJ1-1; maybe TRBD1 (5 bases). The germline V gene has CDR1 SGHDT and CDR2 YYEEEE. V was trimmed by 4 bases and J by 1 base, leaving 17 bases between them. The CDR3 is made up of 16 amino acids. The CDR3 region has the DNA TGTGCCAGCAGCATCTATCACAGGCCAGAGAACACTGAAGCTTTCTTT. This encodes CASSIYHRPENTEAFF.